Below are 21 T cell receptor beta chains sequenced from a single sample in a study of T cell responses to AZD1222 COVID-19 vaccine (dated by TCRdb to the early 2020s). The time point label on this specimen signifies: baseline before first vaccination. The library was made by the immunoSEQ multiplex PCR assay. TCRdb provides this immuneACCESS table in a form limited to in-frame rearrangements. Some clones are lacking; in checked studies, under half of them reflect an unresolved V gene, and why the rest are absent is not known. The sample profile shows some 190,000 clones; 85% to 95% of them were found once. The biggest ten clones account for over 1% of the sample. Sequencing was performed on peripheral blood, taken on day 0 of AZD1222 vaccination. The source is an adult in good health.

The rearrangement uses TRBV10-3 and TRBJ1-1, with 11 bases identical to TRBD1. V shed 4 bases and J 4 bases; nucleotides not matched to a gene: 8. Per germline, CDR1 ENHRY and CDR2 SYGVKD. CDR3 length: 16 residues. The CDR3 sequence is CAISGLLGTGGTEAFF. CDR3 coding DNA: TGTGCCATCAGTGGGCTCCTTGGGACAGGGGGCACTGAAGCTTTCTTT.

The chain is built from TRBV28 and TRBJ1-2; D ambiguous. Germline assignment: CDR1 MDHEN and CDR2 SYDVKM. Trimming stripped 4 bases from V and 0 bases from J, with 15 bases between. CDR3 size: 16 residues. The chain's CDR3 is CASSWSVTLANYGYTF. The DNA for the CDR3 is TGTGCCAGCAGTTGGTCTGTGACACTAGCTAACTATGGCTACACCTTC.

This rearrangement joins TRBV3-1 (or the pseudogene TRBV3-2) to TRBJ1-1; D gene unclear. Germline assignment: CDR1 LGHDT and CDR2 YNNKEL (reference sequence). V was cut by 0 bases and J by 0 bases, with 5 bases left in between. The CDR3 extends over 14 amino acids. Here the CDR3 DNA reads TGTGCCAGCAGCCAAGATCGTATGAACACTGAAGCTTTCTTT. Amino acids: CASSQDRMNTEAFF.

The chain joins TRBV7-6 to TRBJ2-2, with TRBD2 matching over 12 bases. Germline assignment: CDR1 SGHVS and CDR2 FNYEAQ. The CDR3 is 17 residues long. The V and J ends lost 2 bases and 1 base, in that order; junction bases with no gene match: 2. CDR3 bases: TGTGCCAGCAGCTTAAAACTAGCGGGGGGGAACACCGGGGAGCTGTTTTTT. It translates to CASSLKLAGGNTGELFF.

For the CDR3, the DNA is TGTGCCAGCAGCTTATTCGGGGTTCAGGAAGAGACCCAGTACTTC. It yields the protein CASSLFGVQEETQYF. J is TRBJ2-5 and V is TRBV7-9; D is perhaps TRBD2 (5 bases). Germline-derived CDR1 and CDR2 are SEHNR and FQNEAQ (reference sequence). This CDR3 is 15 amino acids long. V lost 2 bases, J lost 3 bases, and 13 bases lay in between.

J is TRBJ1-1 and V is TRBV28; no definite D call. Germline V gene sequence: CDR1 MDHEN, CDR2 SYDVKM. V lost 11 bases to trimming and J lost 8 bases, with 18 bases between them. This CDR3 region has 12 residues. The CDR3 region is CAGNNDGREAFF. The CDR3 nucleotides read TGTGCCGGAAATAATGATGGGCGGGAAGCTTTCTTT.

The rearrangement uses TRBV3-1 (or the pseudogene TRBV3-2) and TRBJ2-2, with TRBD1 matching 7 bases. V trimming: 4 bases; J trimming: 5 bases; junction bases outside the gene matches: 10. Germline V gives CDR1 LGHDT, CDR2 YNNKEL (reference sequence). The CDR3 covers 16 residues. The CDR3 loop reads CASSLEMTGWTGELFF. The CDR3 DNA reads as TGTGCCAGCAGCCTTGAGATGACAGGGTGGACCGGGGAGCTGTTTTTT.

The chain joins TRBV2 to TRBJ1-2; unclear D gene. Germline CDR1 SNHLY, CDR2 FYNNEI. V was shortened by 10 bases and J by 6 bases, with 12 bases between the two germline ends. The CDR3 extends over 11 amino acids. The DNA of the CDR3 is TGTGCCAAAAGGTCCTTCCATGGCTACACCTTC. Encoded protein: CAKRSFHGYTF.

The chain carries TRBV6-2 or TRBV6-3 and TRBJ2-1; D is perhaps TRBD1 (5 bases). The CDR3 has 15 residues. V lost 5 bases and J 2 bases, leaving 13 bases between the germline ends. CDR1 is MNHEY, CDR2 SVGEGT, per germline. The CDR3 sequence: CASSLGRGPYNEQFF. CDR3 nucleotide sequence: TGTGCCAGCAGTCTAGGAAGGGGCCCCTACAATGAGCAGTTCTTC.

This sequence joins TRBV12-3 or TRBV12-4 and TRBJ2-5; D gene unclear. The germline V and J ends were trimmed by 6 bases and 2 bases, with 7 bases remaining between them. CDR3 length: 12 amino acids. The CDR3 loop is CASRRRQETQYF. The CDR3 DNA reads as TGTGCCAGCAGGAGACGGCAAGAGACCCAGTACTTC.

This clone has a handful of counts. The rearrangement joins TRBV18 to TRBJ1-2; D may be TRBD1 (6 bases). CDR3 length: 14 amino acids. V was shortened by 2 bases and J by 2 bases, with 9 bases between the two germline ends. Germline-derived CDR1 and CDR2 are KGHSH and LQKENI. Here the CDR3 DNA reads TGTGCCAGCTCACCATCACAGGGCAACTATGGCTACACCTTC. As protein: CASSPSQGNYGYTF.

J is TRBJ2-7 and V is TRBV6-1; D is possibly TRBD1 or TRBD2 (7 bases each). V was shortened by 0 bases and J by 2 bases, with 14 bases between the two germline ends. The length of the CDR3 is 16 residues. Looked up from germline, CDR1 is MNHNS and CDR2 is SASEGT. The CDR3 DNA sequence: TGTGCCAGCAGTGAAGCGGCAGGGGGGGGTCCCTACGAGCAGTACTTC. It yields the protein CASSEAAGGGPYEQYF.

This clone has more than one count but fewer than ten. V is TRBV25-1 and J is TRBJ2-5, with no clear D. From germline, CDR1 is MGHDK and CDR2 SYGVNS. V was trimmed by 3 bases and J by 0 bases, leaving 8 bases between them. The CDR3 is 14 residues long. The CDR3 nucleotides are TGTGCCAGCAGTGACCAACCTCACCAAGAGACCCAGTACTTC. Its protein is CASSDQPHQETQYF.

The CDR3 spells CASIKEANTEAFF. The CDR3 DNA sequence: TGTGCCAGCATCAAGGAGGCCAACACTGAAGCTTTCTTT. The J gene is TRBJ1-1, the V gene TRBV2; D remains unclear. Germline V CDR1 and CDR2: SNHLY, FYNNEI. V was shortened by 7 bases and J by 2 bases, with 11 bases between the two germline ends. This CDR3 contains 13 residues. The whole variable domain, remainder taken from reference TRBV2 and TRBJ1-1, is EPEVTQTPSHQVTQMGQEVILRCVPISNHLYFYWYRQILGQKVEFLVSFYNNEISEKSEIFDDQFSVERPDGSNFTLKIRSTKLEDSAMYFCASIKEANTEAFFGQGTRLTVV.

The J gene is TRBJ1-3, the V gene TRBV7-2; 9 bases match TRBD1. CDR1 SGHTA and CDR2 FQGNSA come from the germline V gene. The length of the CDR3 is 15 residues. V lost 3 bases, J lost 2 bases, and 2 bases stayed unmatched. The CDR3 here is CASSLDRGTGNTIYF. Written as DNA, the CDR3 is TGTGCCAGCAGCTTGGACAGGGGTACTGGAAACACCATATATTTT.

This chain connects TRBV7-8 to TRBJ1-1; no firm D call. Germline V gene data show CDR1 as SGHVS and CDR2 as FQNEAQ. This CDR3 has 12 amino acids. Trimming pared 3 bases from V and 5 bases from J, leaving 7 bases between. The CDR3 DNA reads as TGTGCCAGCAGCTTTCTGGGGACTGAAGCTTTCTTT. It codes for CASSFLGTEAFF.

The CDR3 DNA follows: TGCGCCAGCAGGCCTGTAGCGAACACTGAAGCTTTCTTT. Protein sequence: CASRPVANTEAFF. The rearrangement uses TRBV5-1 and TRBJ1-1; D call uncertain. V lost 5 bases and J 1 base, leaving 9 bases between the germline ends. CDR3 length: 13 amino acids. Germline lookup yields CDR1 SGHRS and CDR2 YFSETQ. The whole variable domain, filled in from reference TRBV5-1 and TRBJ1-1, reads KAGVTQTPRYLIKTRGQQVTLSCSPISGHRSVSWYQQTPGQGLQFLFEYFSETQRNKGNFPGRFSGRQFSNSRSEMNVSTLELGDSALYLCASRPVANTEAFFGQGTRLTVV.

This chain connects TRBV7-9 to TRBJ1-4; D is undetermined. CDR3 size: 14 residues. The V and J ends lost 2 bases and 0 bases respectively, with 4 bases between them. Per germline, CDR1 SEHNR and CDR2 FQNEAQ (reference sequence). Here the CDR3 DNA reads TGTGCCAGCAGCTTACAGTCAACTAATGAAAAACTGTTTTTT. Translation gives CASSLQSTNEKLFF.

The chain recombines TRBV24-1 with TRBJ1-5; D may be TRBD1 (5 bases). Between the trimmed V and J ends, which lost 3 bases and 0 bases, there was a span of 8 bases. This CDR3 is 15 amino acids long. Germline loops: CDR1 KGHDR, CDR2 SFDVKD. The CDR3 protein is CATSDDSYSNQPQHF. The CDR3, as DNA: TGTGCCACCAGTGATGACAGCTATAGCAATCAGCCCCAGCATTTT.

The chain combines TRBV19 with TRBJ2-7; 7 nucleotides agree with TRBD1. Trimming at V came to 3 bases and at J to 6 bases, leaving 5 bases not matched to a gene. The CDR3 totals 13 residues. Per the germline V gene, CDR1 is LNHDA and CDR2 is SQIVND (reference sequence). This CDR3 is CASSIRQGPEQYF. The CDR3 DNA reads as TGTGCCAGTAGTATCAGACAGGGCCCCGAGCAGTACTTC.

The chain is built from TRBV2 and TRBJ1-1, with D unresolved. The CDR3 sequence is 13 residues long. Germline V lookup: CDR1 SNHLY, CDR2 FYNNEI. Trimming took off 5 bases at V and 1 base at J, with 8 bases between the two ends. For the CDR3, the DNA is TGTGCCAGCAGTCTCGAGCAGAACACTGAAGCTTTCTTT. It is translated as CASSLEQNTEAFF.